In its sample, the clone carrying this T cell receptor beta chain was seen a few times. This sample was taken from a study of cytomegalovirus exposure and HLA in healthy donors. The PCR made use of 60 Vbeta and 13 Jbeta primers. Profiling relied on immunoSEQ multiplex PCR, and the TCRdb table lists in-frame clones only, not all of them. The table shows 110,000 to 150,000 clones, with 9.4% occurring only once. The CDR3 has 15 residues. With 2 bases removed from V and 5 bases from J, the gap between germline ends came to 13 bases. Germline lookup yields CDR1 SGHNT and CDR2 YYREEE (reference sequence). The gene calls are TRBV5-4 and TRBJ1-4; D possibly corresponds to TRBD1 (5 bases). Sequenced sample: PBMCs. This receptor was taken from a male donor in good health and CMV-seronegative. The CDR3 region is CASSFSGIPNEKLFF. In nucleotides, the CDR3 is TGTGCCAGCAGCTTCTCAGGGATCCCCAATGAAAAACTGTTTTTT.